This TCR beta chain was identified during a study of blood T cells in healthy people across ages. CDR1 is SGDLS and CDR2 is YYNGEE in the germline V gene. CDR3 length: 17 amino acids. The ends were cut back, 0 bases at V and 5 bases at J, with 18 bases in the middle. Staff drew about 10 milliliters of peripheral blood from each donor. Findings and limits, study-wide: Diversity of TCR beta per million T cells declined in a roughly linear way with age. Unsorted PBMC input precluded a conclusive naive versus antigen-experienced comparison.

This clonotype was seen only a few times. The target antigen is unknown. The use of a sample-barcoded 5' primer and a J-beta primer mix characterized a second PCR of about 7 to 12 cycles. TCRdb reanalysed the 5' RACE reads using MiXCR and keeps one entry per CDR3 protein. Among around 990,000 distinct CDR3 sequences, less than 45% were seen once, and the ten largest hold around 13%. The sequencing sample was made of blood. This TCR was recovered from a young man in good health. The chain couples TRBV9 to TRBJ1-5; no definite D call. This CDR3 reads CASSVVTVLLWDQPQHF. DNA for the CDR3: TGTGCCAGCAGCGTAGTAACGGTGCTCCTATGGGATCAGCCCCAGCATTTT.